Presented here are 21 T cell receptor beta chains from one specimen sequenced in a study of human T cells and chemical hapten exposure. TCRdb redid the calling of the RACE reads with MiXCR, one entry per CDR3 protein. Among about 80,000 distinct CDR3 sequences listed, 12% to 15% were seen once. Time point here: pre-sensitization, week 0. Treatment specified: therapeutic diphenylcyclopropenone sensitization with weekly scalp DPC. Sequencing was performed on whole blood, taken in connection with sensitization to the hapten diphenylcyclopropenone (DPC). The receptors come from a woman in her fifties or sixties with alopecia areata. Some clones in this sample may be carry-over from other donors' samples.

This clonotype was detected many times. The CDR3 here is CSARDVAGGPGYNEQFF. CDR3 DNA: TGCAGTGCTAGAGATGTAGCGGGAGGGCCAGGGTACAATGAGCAGTTCTTC. The J gene is TRBJ2-1, the V gene TRBV20-1; 11 nucleotides agree with TRBD2. Unmatched junction bases numbered 8, after V lost 0 bases and J lost 4 bases. CDR1 is DFQATT and CDR2 is SNEGSKA in the germline V gene (reference sequence). The CDR3 has 17 residues.

This clonotype was seen a few times. The chain employs TRBV7-9 and TRBJ1-1; no reliable D call. The V end was cut by 5 bases, the J end by 8 bases, with 15 bases between. This CDR3 has 13 residues. Germline V gene data show CDR1 as SEHNR and CDR2 as FQNEAQ (reference sequence). CDR3 sequence (DNA): TGTGCCAGCAGCCCCAACCTCCTAATAGAAGCTTTCTTT. Protein sequence: CASSPNLLIEAFF.

The genes are TRBV7-9 and TRBJ2-3; no clear D. The CDR3 has 12 residues. The V gene's germline CDR1 is SEHNR and CDR2 FQNEAQ (reference sequence). Trimming took off 5 bases at V and 3 bases at J, with 6 bases between the two ends. CDR3 residues: CASSKITDTQYF. The DNA of the CDR3 is TGTGCCAGCAGCAAAATTACAGATACGCAGTATTTT. Full variable domain (missing parts from reference TRBV7-9 and TRBJ2-3): DTGVSQNPRHKITKRGQNVTFRCDPISEHNRLYWYRQTLGQGPEFLTYFQNEAQLEKSRLLSDRFSAERPKGSFSTLEIQRTEQGDSAMYLCASSKITDTQYFGPGTRLTVL.

This clonotype was recorded a few times. The chain recombines TRBV25-1 with TRBJ2-7, with D perhaps TRBD1 or TRBD2 (6 bases each). V shed 2 bases and J shed 3 bases, with 14 bases lying between them. Germline V CDR1 and CDR2: MGHDK, SYGVNS. The CDR3 length is 15 residues. The CDR3 reads CASSEPGRGGYEQYF. The CDR3 DNA sequence: TGTGCCAGCAGTGAACCGGGCAGGGGAGGCTACGAGCAGTACTTC.

This clonotype has a handful of counts. V is TRBV7-2 and J is TRBJ2-4; D unclear. Germline-derived CDR1 and CDR2 are SGHTA and FQGNSA. The CDR3 covers 14 residues. V gave up 3 bases and J gave up 0 bases, with 6 bases separating them. CDR3 in amino acids: CASSFILAKNIQYF. The CDR3 nucleotides read TGTGCCAGCAGCTTTATTCTAGCCAAAAACATTCAGTACTTC.

This sequence joins TRBV29-1 and TRBJ2-1; D gene uncertain. The ends were cut back, 6 bases at V and 5 bases at J, with 5 bases in the middle. Germline V gene lookup returns CDR1 SQVTM and CDR2 ANQGSEA. This CDR3 has 10 amino acids. CDR3 coding DNA: TGCAGCGTAGAACACAATGAGCAGTTCTTC. Encoded protein: CSVEHNEQFF.

This clonotype was detected a few times. The gene calls are TRBV24-1 and TRBJ2-1; 13 positions agree with TRBD2. Germline V gene sequence: CDR1 KGHDR, CDR2 SFDVKD. V lost 0 bases, J lost 5 bases, and 3 bases stayed unmatched. CDR3 length: 17 residues. The CDR3 is CATSDLTSGRENNEQFF. The CDR3 DNA is TGTGCCACCAGTGATTTGACTAGCGGGAGGGAAAACAATGAGCAGTTCTTC.

In this sample, this clonotype turned up a few times. The chain couples TRBV5-5 to TRBJ1-1; D uncertain. Trimming took 1 base from V and 4 from J, leaving 11 bases between them. The CDR3 spans 14 residues. Per the germline V gene, CDR1 is SGHKS and CDR2 is YYEKEE (reference sequence). CDR3 in DNA: TGTGCCAGCAGCTTGTGGGGTGAGGGCACTGAAGCTTTCTTT. Its protein product is CASSLWGEGTEAFF.

This clonotype was seen just once. The CDR3 nucleotides are TGCAGTGCCACCATAGCGGGAGGGACAGATACGCAGTATTTT. Residues: CSATIAGGTDTQYF. This chain joins TRBV20-1 and TRBJ2-3, with 11 bases identical to TRBD2. This CDR3 has 14 amino acids. Unmatched junction bases numbered 5, after V lost 6 bases and J lost 3 bases. Germline V gene lookup returns CDR1 DFQATT and CDR2 SNEGSKA (reference sequence).

Worth noting for this clonotype: Given a much more abundant clone one base away, this may be a read error. This chain uses TRBV18 with TRBJ2-6, with 8 bases lining up with TRBD1. CDR1 is KGHSH and CDR2 is LQKENI in the germline V gene. This CDR3 is 18 amino acids long. The CDR3, as DNA: TGTGCCAGCTCAGCCTGGACAGGGAGTAGCTCTGGGGCCAACGCCCTGACTTTC. Residues: CASSAWTGSSSGANALTF.

This clonotype was recorded a few times. The V gene is TRBV2, the J gene TRBJ2-3; 9 positions agree with TRBD2. CDR1 and CDR2 from the germline V gene are SNHLY and FYNNEI. The V segment lost 5 bases and the J segment 0 bases; nucleotides outside the gene matches: 3. The length of the CDR3 is 15 residues. The CDR3 loop is CASSSTSGSTDTQYF. CDR3 nucleotide sequence: TGTGCCAGCAGTTCGACTAGCGGTAGCACAGATACGCAGTATTTT.

This chain joins TRBV11-2 and TRBJ2-7; D is perhaps TRBD1 or TRBD2 (6 bases each). Germline V CDR1 and CDR2: SGHAT, FQNNGV. CDR3 size: 16 residues. V was cut by 0 bases and J by 1 base, with 13 bases left in between. In DNA, the CDR3 is TGTGCCAGCAGCTTAGATCAGGGGACTCAATCCTACGAGCAGTACTTC. Translation: CASSLDQGTQSYEQYF.

The chain couples TRBV6-2 or TRBV6-3 to TRBJ2-7, with unresolved D. The CDR3 extends over 12 amino acids. V was trimmed by 2 bases and J by 3 bases, leaving 5 bases between them. Germline-derived CDR1 and CDR2 are MNHEY and SVGEGT. CDR3 nucleotides: TGTGCCAGCAGTTACCAGATCTACGAGCAGTACTTC. Its translation is CASSYQIYEQYF.

This clonotype was seen a few times. This rearrangement joins TRBV5-5 to TRBJ2-3; 12 bases are shared with TRBD2. The V gene's germline CDR1 is SGHKS and CDR2 YYEKEE (reference sequence). V lost 4 bases, J lost 2 bases, and 5 bases stayed unmatched. The CDR3 has 16 residues. CDR3 sequence reads: CASSERTSGITDTQYF. The CDR3 DNA sequence: TGTGCCAGCAGCGAGAGGACTAGCGGGATCACAGATACGCAGTATTTT.

This clonotype was picked up a small number of times. The chain links TRBV6-1 to TRBJ2-1, with 8 bases matching TRBD2. Germline CDR1 reads MNHNS; CDR2 reads SASEGT. V lost 8 bases to trimming and J lost 1 base; unmatched junction nucleotides: 10. The CDR3 has 16 residues. This CDR3 reads CASRKILAGSYNEQFF. CDR3 nucleotides: TGTGCCAGCCGAAAAATTTTAGCGGGATCCTACAATGAGCAGTTCTTC.

The chain carries TRBV28 and TRBJ1-1; D is ambiguous. Per the germline V gene, CDR1 is MDHEN and CDR2 is SYDVKM. The CDR3 consists of 13 residues. V was pared by 3 bases and J by 7 bases, with 12 bases between. The CDR3 spells CASSFRPTSEAFF. CDR3 nucleotides: TGTGCCAGCAGTTTTAGGCCTACCAGTGAAGCTTTCTTT.

The rearrangement links TRBV4-1 to TRBJ2-3; weak D call: TRBD1 (5 bases). Germline assignment: CDR1 MGHRA and CDR2 YSYEKL. V was cut by 0 bases and J by 4 bases, with 14 bases left in between. This CDR3 comprises 16 residues. In DNA, the CDR3 is TGCGCCAGCAGCCAAGATTTATTCAGGGTCGCAGATACGCAGTATTTT. It translates to CASSQDLFRVADTQYF.

The V and J genes are TRBV12-3 or TRBV12-4 and TRBJ2-7; TRBD2 matches 9 bases. The CDR3 has 15 amino acids. V lost 1 base to trimming and J lost 4 bases; unmatched junction nucleotides: 5. CDR3 sequence reads: CASSLGAGGPYEQYF. The CDR3 DNA follows: TGTGCCAGCAGTTTAGGGGCGGGAGGGCCTTACGAGCAGTACTTC.

A few counts support this clonotype. The CDR3 DNA reads TGCGCCAGCTCAGAGCCGGGACTAGCGTCATCCCAGTACTTC. Translated, it gives CASSEPGLASSQYF. This sequence joins TRBV10-2 and TRBJ2-7; the match to TRBD2 covers 10 bases. V was pared by 8 bases and J by 10 bases, with 14 bases of the junction left unmatched. The CDR3 spans 14 residues. CDR1 and CDR2 (germline): WSHSY, SAAADI.

This clonotype was counted a few times. This chain joins TRBV11-2 and TRBJ2-3, with TRBD2 matching 7 bases. Trimming cost V 3 bases and J 4 bases; bases outside gene matches: 22. Germline loops: CDR1 SGHAT, CDR2 FQNNGV. CDR3 size: 20 residues. CDR3 DNA sequence: TGTGCCAGCAGCTTTTATTTCGGAGTCGTCGGCGGGAGCTCAGCAGATACGCAGTATTTT. This codes for CASSFYFGVVGGSSADTQYF.

The chain employs TRBV27 and TRBJ2-2; D is ambiguous. V was clipped by 1 base and J by 5 bases, with 2 bases between them. The germline V gene has CDR1 MNHEY and CDR2 SMNVEV (reference sequence). The length of the CDR3 is 12 residues. CDR3: CASSLFTGELFF. The CDR3 DNA reads TGTGCCAGCAGTTTATTTACCGGGGAGCTGTTTTTT.